This TCR beta chain stems from a study of identical twins. Study-wide findings and caveats: With monozygotic twins, out-of-frame TCR alpha sharing exceeded what models estimated. Partly confounded zero-insertion analyses could result from invariant MAIT and iNKT cells. It was cross-sectional statistical analysis, not following the same donors, that the conclusions relied on.

TCRdb analysed the 5' RACE reads with MiXCR anew, one entry per CDR3 protein. The sample lists around 530,000 distinct CDR3 sequences; 13% to 15% were seen once. There are many counts of this clonotype. The target antigen is unknown. The CDR3 loop spans 14 amino acids. These data were likewise used in another study, on yellow fever vaccine responses in identical twins. This second study says: Each twin's T cell response to the vaccine was reported to look partly convergent and partly personalized.

The rearrangement joins TRBV21-1 to TRBJ1-2. TRBV21-1 is termed a pseudogene. The receptor's source is a woman between 18 and 29 years old in good health. The sample comprised CD4+ T cells sorted from blood. The CDR3 reads CASSIPTANYGYTF. CDR3 coding DNA: TGTGCCAGCAGCATTCCGACGGCTAACTATGGCTACACCTTC.